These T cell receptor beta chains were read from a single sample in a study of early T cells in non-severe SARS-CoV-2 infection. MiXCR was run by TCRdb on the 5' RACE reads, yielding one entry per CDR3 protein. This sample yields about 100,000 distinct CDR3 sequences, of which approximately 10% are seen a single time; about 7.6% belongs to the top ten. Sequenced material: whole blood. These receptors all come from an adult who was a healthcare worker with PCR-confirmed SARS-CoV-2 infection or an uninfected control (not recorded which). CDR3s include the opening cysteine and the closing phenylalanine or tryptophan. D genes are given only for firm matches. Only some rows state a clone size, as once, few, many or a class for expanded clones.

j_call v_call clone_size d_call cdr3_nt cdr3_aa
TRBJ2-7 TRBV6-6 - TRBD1 TGTGCCAGCAGTCCTCAGGGGGTACGCGAGCAGTACTTC CASSPQGVREQYF
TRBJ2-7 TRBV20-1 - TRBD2 TGCAGTGCTAGGTCGGCTAGCGGGCTCTACGAGCAGTACTTC CSARSASGLYEQYF
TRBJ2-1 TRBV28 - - TGTGCCAGCAATGAATCCCACAATGAGCAGTTCTTC CASNESHNEQFF
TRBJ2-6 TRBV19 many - TGTGCCAGTAGTCTTAGCTCTGGGGCCAACGTCCTGACTTTC CASSLSSGANVLTF
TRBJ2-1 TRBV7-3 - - TGTGCCAGCAGCTCAACTGGAAGGGGGTTTTCGGACAATGAGCAGTTCTTC CASSSTGRGFSDNEQFF
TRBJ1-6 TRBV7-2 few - TGTGCCAGCAGCTTAGATACGGATTCACCCCTCCACTTT CASSLDTDSPLHF
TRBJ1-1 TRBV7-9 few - TGTGCCAGCAGCTTATTTCAGGGTTTGGGCACTGAAGCTTTCTTT CASSLFQGLGTEAFF
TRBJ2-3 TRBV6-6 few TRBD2 TGTGCCAGCAGTTATTCACGACTAGCGCACGATACGCAGTATTTT CASSYSRLAHDTQYF
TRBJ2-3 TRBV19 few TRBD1 TGTGCCAGTAGCCACAGGGGAAGCACAGATACGCAGTATTTT CASSHRGSTDTQYF
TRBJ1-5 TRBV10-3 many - TGTGCCATCTCGGGGACCAATAGCAATCAGCCCCAGCATTTT CAISGTNSNQPQHF
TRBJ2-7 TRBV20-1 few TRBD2 TGCAGTGCTAGGACTAGCGGTCTCTACGAGCAGTACTTC CSARTSGLYEQYF
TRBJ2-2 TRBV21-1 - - TGTGCCAGCGATAAACTACAAAACAGGGGTCACACCGGGGAGCTGTTTTTT CASDKLQNRGHTGELFF
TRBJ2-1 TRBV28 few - TGTGCCAGCAGTCCGGGACAACGAACCTACAATGAGCAGTTCTTC CASSPGQRTYNEQFF
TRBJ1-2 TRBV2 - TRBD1 TGTGCCAGCAACCCGCGGGACAGGGGTGATACAAACTATGGCTACACCTTC CASNPRDRGDTNYGYTF
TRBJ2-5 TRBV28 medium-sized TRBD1 TGTGCCAGCAGTCTCAACCGACAGGGGAATCGAGAGACCCAGTACTTC CASSLNRQGNRETQYF
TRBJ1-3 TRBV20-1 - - TGCAGTGCTAGGTCTCGGGGCGTCGGAAACACCATATATTTT CSARSRGVGNTIYF
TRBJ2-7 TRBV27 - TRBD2 TGTGCCAGCAGTTTGCGGGGGACCGAGCAGTACTTC CASSLRGTEQYF
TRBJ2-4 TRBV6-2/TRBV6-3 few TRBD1 TGTGCCAGCAGTCAGGGGGTAAACATTCAGTACTTC CASSQGVNIQYF
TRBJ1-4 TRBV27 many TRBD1 TGTGCCAGCAGTTTGTCAGGGGGCGGGCAAAAACTGTTTTTT CASSLSGGGQKLFF
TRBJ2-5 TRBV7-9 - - TGTGCCAGCAGCCCGCTTGAGGAGACCCAGTACTTC CASSPLEETQYF
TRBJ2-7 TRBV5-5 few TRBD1 TGTGCCAGCAGCTGGGGCCGGGACAGGGAGGGGTACGAGCAGTACTTC CASSWGRDREGYEQYF
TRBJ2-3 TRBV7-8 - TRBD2 TGTGCCAGCAGCTTATGGGAGCGGGAGGCAGATACGCAGTATTTT CASSLWEREADTQYF
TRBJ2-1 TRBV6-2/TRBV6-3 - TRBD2 TGTGCCAGCAGTTACAGGACTAGCAGTAGTGAGCAGTTCTTC CASSYRTSSSEQFF
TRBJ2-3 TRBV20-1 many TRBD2 TGCAGTGCTGCCGACAGCGGGAGTAGTGCAGATACGCAGTATTTT CSAADSGSSADTQYF
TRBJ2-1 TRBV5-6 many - TGTGCCAGCAGCAGCGGCCGGAACAATGAGCAGTTCTTC CASSSGRNNEQFF
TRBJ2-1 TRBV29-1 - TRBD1 TGCAGCGTCCGACAGGGGGCGACTGAGCAGTTCTTC CSVRQGATEQFF
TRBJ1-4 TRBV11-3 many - TGTGCCAGCAGCGAAACCAGGGTTTTCGAAAAACTGTTTTTT CASSETRVFEKLFF
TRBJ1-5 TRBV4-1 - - TGCGCCAGCAGCCAAGCCAGGGGACGAAGGCAGCCCCAGCATTTT CASSQARGRRQPQHF
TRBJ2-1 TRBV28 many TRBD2 TGTGCCAGCAGTGGACTAGTGGTCTACAATGAGCAGTTCTTC CASSGLVVYNEQFF
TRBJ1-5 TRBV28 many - TGTGCCAGCACCTTATCCTTGCAGCCCCAGCATTTT CASTLSLQPQHF